The 19 T cell receptor beta chains below were found in one sample sequenced in a study of response to subunit inactivated influenza vaccine. TCRdb fed the RT-PCR reads into MiXCR, producing one record per CDR3 protein. Here the sample spans around 500,000 distinct CDR3 sequences, about a tenth being singletons. The sequenced sample was PBMCs from blood, obtained roughly 47 days after vaccination. Every receptor here comes from a man aged 50-59 years who received an inactivated influenza vaccine.

There are many counts of this clonotype. This chain joins TRBV6-2 or TRBV6-3 and TRBJ2-1; 9 bases match TRBD2. The length of the CDR3 is 15 residues. CDR1 is MNHEY and CDR2 is SVGEGT in the germline V gene. J was trimmed by 5 bases and V by 5 bases; bases with no gene match: 7. The CDR3 is CASSQSGGPHNEQFF. CDR3 DNA sequence: TGTGCCAGCAGTCAAAGCGGGGGGCCCCACAATGAGCAGTTCTTC.

At least ten counts were recorded for this clonotype. The CDR3 coding sequence is TGCAGTGCGCAACAGGGGGTCGACTATGGCTACACCTTC. It is translated as CSAQQGVDYGYTF. V is TRBV20-1 and J is TRBJ1-2; the match to TRBD1 covers 8 bases. This CDR3 has 13 amino acids. V lost 6 bases, J lost 3 bases, and 6 bases stayed unmatched. Per germline, CDR1 DFQATT and CDR2 SNEGSKA (reference sequence).

The V and J genes are TRBV25-1 and TRBJ1-1; 8 bases fit TRBD1. Per the germline V gene, CDR1 is MGHDK and CDR2 is SYGVNS. The CDR3 sequence is 13 residues long. With 4 bases clipped from V and 4 bases from J, the junction kept 2 bases outside the gene matches. CDR3 protein: CASSGQGITEAFF. The CDR3 DNA sequence: TGTGCCAGCAGTGGACAGGGGATCACTGAAGCTTTCTTT.

Many counts were recorded for this clonotype. The chain uses TRBV5-1 and TRBJ1-3, with 7 bases aligning to TRBD1. The CDR3 extends over 14 amino acids. J lost 2 bases, V lost 4 bases, and 3 bases had no gene match. CDR1 is SGHRS, CDR2 YFSETQ, per germline. The CDR3 reads CASSEGTAGNTIYF. In DNA form, the CDR3 reads TGCGCCAGCAGCGAGGGGACAGCTGGAAACACCATATATTTT.

This chain joins TRBV7-3 and TRBJ2-5, with TRBD1 as a possible D gene (5 bases). Per germline, CDR1 SGHTA and CDR2 FQGTGA. V dropped 5 bases and J dropped 3 bases, with 13 bases sitting between them. The CDR3 is 14 amino acids. The CDR3 nucleotides read TGTGCCAGCAGCCGCGGTGGCAGGGAAGAGACCCAGTACTTC. Amino acids: CASSRGGREETQYF.

The J gene is TRBJ1-5, the V gene TRBV10-3; 8 bases match TRBD1. Germline CDR1 and CDR2: ENHRY and SYGVKD. The CDR3 has 15 residues. V lost 2 bases to trimming and J lost 2 bases; unmatched junction nucleotides: 2. DNA of the CDR3: TGTGCCATCAGTGAGACAGGGGGACGCAATCAGCCCCAGCATTTT. Amino acid sequence: CAISETGGRNQPQHF.

In this sample, this clonotype turned up a few times. The rearrangement uses TRBV28 and TRBJ2-3, with 10 positions matching TRBD1. There are 19 residues in the CDR3. CDR1 is MDHEN, CDR2 SYDVKM, per germline. The ends lost 5 bases at V and 0 bases at J; junction bases unmatched: 14. The CDR3 DNA follows: TGTGCCAGCAGTCTATCCGGGACAGGGGTAGCTTATAGCACAGATACGCAGTATTTT. Translating gives CASSLSGTGVAYSTDTQYF.

This clonotype has a handful of counts. V gene TRBV20-1 combines with J gene TRBJ2-5; TRBD1 is a possible D gene (5 bases). V was pared by 0 bases and J by 3 bases, with 11 bases between. This CDR3 contains 14 residues. The germline CDR1 and CDR2 sequences are DFQATT and SNEGSKA (reference sequence). In DNA, the CDR3 is TGCAGTGCTAGAGATCATAGGGGCGAAGAGACCCAGTACTTC. Its translation is CSARDHRGEETQYF.

This clonotype was seen a handful of times. The gene calls are TRBV7-8 and TRBJ2-1, with TRBD1 as a possible D gene (6 bases). V lost 5 bases and J lost 1, with 18 bases in between. CDR3 length equals 17 residues. CDR1 and CDR2 from the germline V gene are SGHVS and FQNEAQ. Here the CDR3 reads CASSQGTTGRSYNEQFF. The DNA for the CDR3 is TGTGCCAGCAGCCAAGGGACAACGGGGAGATCCTACAATGAGCAGTTCTTC. Full variable domain (missing parts from reference TRBV7-8 and TRBJ2-1): GAGVSQSPRYKVAKRGQDVALRCDPISGHVSLFWYQQALGQGPEFLTYFQNEAQLDKSGLPSDRFFAERPEGSVSTLKIQRTQQEDSAVYLCASSQGTTGRSYNEQFFGPGTRLTVL.

The V and J genes are TRBV11-2 and TRBJ2-3; D remains ambiguous. CDR1 is SGHAT, CDR2 FQNNGV, per germline. This CDR3 spans 15 amino acids. V shed 0 bases and J shed 4 bases, with 11 bases lying between them. The CDR3 sequence is CASSLDPLAADTQYF. The DNA of the CDR3 is TGTGCCAGCAGCTTAGATCCCCTGGCCGCAGATACGCAGTATTTT.

The DNA for the CDR3 is TGCAGTGCCCTAAATGACAGGGAAGAGACCCAGTACTTC. Translated: CSALNDREETQYF. V and J are TRBV20-1 and TRBJ2-5; 7 bases line up with TRBD1. J lost 3 bases, V lost 6 bases, and 7 bases had no gene match. The CDR3 runs to 13 residues. Germline loops: CDR1 DFQATT, CDR2 SNEGSKA (reference sequence).

In this sample, this clonotype turned up many times. This chain links TRBV5-1 with TRBJ2-1; D is undetermined. The CDR3 has 18 residues. With 3 bases removed from V and 6 bases from J, the gap between germline ends came to 25 bases. CDR1 SGHRS and CDR2 YFSETQ come from the germline V gene. This CDR3 reads CASSSPVNSLGDRNEQFF. The DNA for the CDR3 is TGCGCCAGCAGCTCGCCCGTAAATAGTCTCGGAGACCGCAATGAGCAGTTCTTC.

The chain employs TRBV29-1 and TRBJ2-3, with D perhaps matching TRBD1 (5 bases). The germline gives CDR1 SQVTM, CDR2 ANQGSEA. The V gene lost 4 bases and the J gene lost 4 bases, with 9 bases spanning the gap. The CDR3 has 12 residues. The CDR3, as DNA: TGCAGCGTTGGGACAAACGCAGATACGCAGTATTTT. Protein sequence: CSVGTNADTQYF.

This clonotype was seen more than once but under ten times. The chain employs TRBV7-6 and TRBJ2-7, with 7 bases that match TRBD1. Trimming cost V 3 bases and J 4 bases; bases outside gene matches: 12. Per germline, CDR1 SGHVS and CDR2 FNYEAQ. This CDR3 has 16 residues. CDR3 sequence: CASSFGHRGKGYEQYF. The CDR3 nucleotides read TGTGCCAGCAGCTTCGGACACAGGGGTAAGGGATACGAGCAGTACTTC.

This clonotype occurred many times. The rearrangement uses TRBV12-3 or TRBV12-4 and TRBJ2-1; 7 bases are a match to TRBD1. This CDR3 has 16 amino acids. With 5 bases clipped from V and 2 bases from J, the junction kept 9 bases outside the gene matches. The CDR3: CASSPGTVVPYNEQFF. The CDR3 DNA reads TGTGCCAGCAGTCCGGGGACAGTGGTCCCCTACAATGAGCAGTTCTTC.

The sample holds a few counts of this clonotype. The rearrangement links TRBV5-1 to TRBJ2-1; tentatively, D is TRBD1 (5 bases). The CDR3 runs to 16 residues. V was shortened by 0 bases and J by 3 bases, with 13 bases between the two germline ends. Germline CDR1 reads SGHRS; CDR2 reads YFSETQ. CDR3 amino acids: CASSLATALLYNEQFF. Here the CDR3 DNA reads TGCGCCAGCAGCTTGGCGACAGCACTCCTCTACAATGAGCAGTTCTTC.

This chain connects TRBV10-3 to TRBJ2-5, with TRBD1 as a possible D gene (5 bases). The CDR3 covers 17 residues. Trimming left V 6 bases short and J 2 bases short, with 22 bases between. From germline, CDR1 is ENHRY and CDR2 SYGVKD. CDR3 in DNA: TGTGCCATCAGCCTAGGGGTAGGGCTACGGACACAAGAGACCCAGTACTTC. This sequence encodes CAISLGVGLRTQETQYF.

V usage is TRBV20-1 and J usage is TRBJ2-3; D call uncertain. The V end lost 3 bases, the J end lost 0 bases, and 19 bases lay between the germline ends. The CDR3 consists of 17 residues. CDR1 and CDR2 from the germline V gene are DFQATT and SNEGSKA (reference sequence). The CDR3 DNA follows: TGCAGTGCTAGGCCTGCCTTGGGTAGCCGTAGCACAGATACGCAGTATTTT. Translating gives CSARPALGSRSTDTQYF.

This clonotype has a handful of counts. The V and J genes are TRBV20-1 and TRBJ2-5, with D perhaps TRBD1 (5 bases). This CDR3 has 15 amino acids. CDR1 DFQATT and CDR2 SNEGSKA come from the germline V gene (reference sequence). The ends were cut back, 6 bases at V and 0 bases at J, with 17 bases in the middle. The CDR3 sequence is CSASGAAQNQETQYF. The CDR3 DNA reads TGCAGTGCGTCTGGGGCGGCACAAAACCAAGAGACCCAGTACTTC.